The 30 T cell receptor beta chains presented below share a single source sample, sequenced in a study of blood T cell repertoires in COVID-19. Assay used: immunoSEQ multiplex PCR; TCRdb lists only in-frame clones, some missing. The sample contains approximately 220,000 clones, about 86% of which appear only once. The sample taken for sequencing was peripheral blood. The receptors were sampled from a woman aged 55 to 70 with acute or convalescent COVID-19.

CDR3 sequence: CAWTQGLATYGYTF. CDR3 nucleotide sequence: TGTGCCTGGACCCAAGGACTAGCAACATATGGCTACACCTTC. The chain uses TRBV30 and TRBJ1-2; D not resolved. In germline, CDR1 is GTSNPN, CDR2 SVGIG (reference sequence). Trimming removed 4 bases from V and 5 bases from J, with 17 bases in between. This CDR3 contains 14 residues.

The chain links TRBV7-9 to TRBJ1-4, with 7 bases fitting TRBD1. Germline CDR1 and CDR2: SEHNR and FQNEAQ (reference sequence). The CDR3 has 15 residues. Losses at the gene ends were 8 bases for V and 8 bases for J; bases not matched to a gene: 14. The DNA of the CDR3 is TGTGCCAGCGCGGGTTGGACAGGTCAGCGAGAAAAACTGTTTTTT. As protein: CASAGWTGQREKLFF.

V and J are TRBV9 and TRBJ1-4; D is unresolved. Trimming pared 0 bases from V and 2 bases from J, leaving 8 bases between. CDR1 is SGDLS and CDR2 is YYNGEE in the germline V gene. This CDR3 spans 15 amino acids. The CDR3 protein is CASSVEPRTNEKLFF. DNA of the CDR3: TGTGCCAGCAGCGTAGAGCCGAGGACTAATGAAAAACTGTTTTTT.

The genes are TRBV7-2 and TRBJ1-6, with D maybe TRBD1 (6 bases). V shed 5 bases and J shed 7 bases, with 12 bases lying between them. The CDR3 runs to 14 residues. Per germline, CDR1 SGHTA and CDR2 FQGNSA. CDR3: CASSRDRLNSPLHF. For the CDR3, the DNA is TGTGCCAGCAGCAGAGACAGGCTGAATTCACCCCTCCACTTT.

The DNA for the CDR3 is TGTGCCAGCAGCTTAACAGGGGGACAGCCCCAGCATTTT. Its protein is CASSLTGGQPQHF. This chain connects TRBV7-3 to TRBJ1-5; D is possibly TRBD1 (6 bases). From germline, CDR1 is SGHTA and CDR2 FQGTGA. The CDR3 has 13 amino acids. The V end lost 0 bases, the J end lost 7 bases, and 7 bases lay between the germline ends.

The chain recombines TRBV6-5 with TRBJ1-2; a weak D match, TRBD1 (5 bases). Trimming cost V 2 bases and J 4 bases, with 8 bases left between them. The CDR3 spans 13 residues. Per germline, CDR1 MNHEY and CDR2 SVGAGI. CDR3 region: CASSYVGGYGYTF. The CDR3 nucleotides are TGTGCCAGCAGTTACGTGGGGGGCTATGGCTACACCTTC.

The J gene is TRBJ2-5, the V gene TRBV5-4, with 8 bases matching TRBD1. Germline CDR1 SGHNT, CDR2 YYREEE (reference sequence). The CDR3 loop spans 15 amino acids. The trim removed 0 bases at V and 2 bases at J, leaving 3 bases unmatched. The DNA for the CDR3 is TGTGCCAGCAGCTTGGACAGGGGGGAACAAGAGACCCAGTACTTC. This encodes CASSLDRGEQETQYF.

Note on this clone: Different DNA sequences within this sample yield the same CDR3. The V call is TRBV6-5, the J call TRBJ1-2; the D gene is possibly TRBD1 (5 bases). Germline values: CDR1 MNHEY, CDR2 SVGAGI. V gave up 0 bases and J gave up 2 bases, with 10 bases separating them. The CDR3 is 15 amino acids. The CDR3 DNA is TGTGCCAGCAGTTACTCAGGGACTGGCAACTATGGCTACACCTTC. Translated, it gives CASSYSGTGNYGYTF.

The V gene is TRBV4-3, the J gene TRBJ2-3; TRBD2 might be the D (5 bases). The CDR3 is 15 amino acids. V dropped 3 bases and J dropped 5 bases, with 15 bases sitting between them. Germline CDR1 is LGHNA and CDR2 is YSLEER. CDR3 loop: CASSQDLRVVDTQYF. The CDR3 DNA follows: TGCGCCAGCAGCCAGGACTTGAGGGTGGTAGATACGCAGTATTTT.

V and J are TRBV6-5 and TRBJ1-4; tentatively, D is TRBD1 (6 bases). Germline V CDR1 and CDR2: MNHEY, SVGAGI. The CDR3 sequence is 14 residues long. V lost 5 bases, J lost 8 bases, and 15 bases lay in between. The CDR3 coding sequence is TGTGCCAGCAGTCCAGGGACATTAAAAGAAAAACTGTTTTTT. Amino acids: CASSPGTLKEKLFF.

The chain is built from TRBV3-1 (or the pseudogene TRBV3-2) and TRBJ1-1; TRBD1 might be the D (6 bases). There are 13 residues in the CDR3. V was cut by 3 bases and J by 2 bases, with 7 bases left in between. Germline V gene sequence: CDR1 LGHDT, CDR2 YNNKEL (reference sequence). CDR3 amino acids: CASSHGTNTEAFF. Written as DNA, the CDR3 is TGTGCCAGCAGCCACGGGACAAACACTGAAGCTTTCTTT.

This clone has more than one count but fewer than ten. Here the CDR3 DNA reads TGTGCCAGCAGCTTAGAGCGGGGGCAAGAAAAACTGTTTTTT. Protein sequence: CASSLERGQEKLFF. The V and J genes are TRBV7-9 and TRBJ1-4, with a possible D match to TRBD1 (6 bases). Germline CDR1 SEHNR, CDR2 FQNEAQ (reference sequence). The CDR3 loop spans 14 amino acids. V shed 1 base and J shed 8 bases, with 11 bases lying between them. The variable domain in full, completed from reference TRBV7-9 and TRBJ1-4, reads DTGVSQNPRHKITKRGQNVTFRCDPISEHNRLYWYRQTLGQGPEFLTYFQNEAQLEKSRLLSDRFSAERPKGSFSTLEIQRTEQGDSAMYLCASSLERGQEKLFFGSGTQLSVL.

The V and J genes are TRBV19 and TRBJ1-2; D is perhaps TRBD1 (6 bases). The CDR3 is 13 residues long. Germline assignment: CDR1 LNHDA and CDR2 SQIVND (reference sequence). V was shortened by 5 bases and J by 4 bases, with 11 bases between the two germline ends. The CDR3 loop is CASSRGDTYGYTF. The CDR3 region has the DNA TGTGCCAGTAGTCGAGGGGACACCTATGGCTACACCTTC.

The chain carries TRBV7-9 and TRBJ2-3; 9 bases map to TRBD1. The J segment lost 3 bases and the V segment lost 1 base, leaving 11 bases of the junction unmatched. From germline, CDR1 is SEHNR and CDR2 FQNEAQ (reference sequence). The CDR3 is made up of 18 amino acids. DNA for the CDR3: TGTGCCAGCAGCTTAGTTCGGACCGGGACAGGGCTAACAGATACGCAGTATTTT. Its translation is CASSLVRTGTGLTDTQYF.

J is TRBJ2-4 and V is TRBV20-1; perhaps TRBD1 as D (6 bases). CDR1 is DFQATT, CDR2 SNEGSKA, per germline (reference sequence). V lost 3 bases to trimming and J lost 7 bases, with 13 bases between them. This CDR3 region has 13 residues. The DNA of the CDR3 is TGCAGTGCTAGTGACAGGAGGTCGAACATTCAGTACTTC. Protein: CSASDRRSNIQYF.

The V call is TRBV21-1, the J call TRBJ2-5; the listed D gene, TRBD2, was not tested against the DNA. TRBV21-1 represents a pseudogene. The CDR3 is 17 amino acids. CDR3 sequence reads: CASSKAPCMRPQETQYF. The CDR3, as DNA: TGTGCCAGCAGCAAAGCGCCCTGTATGCGGCCCCAAGAGACCCAGTACTTC.

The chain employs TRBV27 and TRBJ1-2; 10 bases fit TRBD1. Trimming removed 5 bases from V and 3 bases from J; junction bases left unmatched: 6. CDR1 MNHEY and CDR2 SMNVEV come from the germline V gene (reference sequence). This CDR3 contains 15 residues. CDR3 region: CASSPRQGAYYGYTF. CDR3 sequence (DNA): TGTGCCAGCAGTCCGAGACAGGGGGCCTACTATGGCTACACCTTC.

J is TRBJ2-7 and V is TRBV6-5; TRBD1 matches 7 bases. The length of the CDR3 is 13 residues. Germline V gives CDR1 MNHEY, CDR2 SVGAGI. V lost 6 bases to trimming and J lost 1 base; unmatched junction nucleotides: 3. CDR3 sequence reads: CASRQGLSYEQYF. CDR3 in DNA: TGTGCCAGCAGACAGGGGCTTTCCTACGAGCAGTACTTC.

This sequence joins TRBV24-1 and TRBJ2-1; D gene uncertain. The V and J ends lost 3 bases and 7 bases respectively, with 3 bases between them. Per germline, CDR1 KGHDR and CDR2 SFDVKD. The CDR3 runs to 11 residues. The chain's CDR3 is CATSDANEQFF. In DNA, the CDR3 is TGTGCCACCAGTGATGCGAATGAGCAGTTCTTC.

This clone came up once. The CDR3 region has the DNA TGCAGCGTGCGAGACAAGCTATTCCCCCAAAACACTGAAGCTTTCTTT. Translated, it gives CSVRDKLFPQNTEAFF. The rearrangement uses TRBV29-1 and TRBJ1-1; D ambiguous. CDR1 and CDR2 (germline): SQVTM, ANQGSEA. V was clipped by 6 bases and J by 2 bases, with 22 bases between them. CDR3 length: 16 amino acids. The variable domain in full, completed from reference TRBV29-1 and TRBJ1-1, reads SAVISQKPSRDICQRGTSLTIQCQVDSQVTMMFWYRQQPGQSLTLIATANQGSEATYESGFVIDKFPISRPNLTFSTLTVSNMSPEDSSIYLCSVRDKLFPQNTEAFFGQGTRLTVV.

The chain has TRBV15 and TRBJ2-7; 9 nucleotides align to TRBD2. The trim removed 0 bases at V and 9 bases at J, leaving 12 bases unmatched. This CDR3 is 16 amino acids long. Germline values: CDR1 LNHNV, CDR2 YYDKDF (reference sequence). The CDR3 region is CATSRDPGGGAFGQYF. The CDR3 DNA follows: TGTGCCACCAGCAGAGATCCGGGCGGGGGGGCCTTTGGGCAGTACTTC. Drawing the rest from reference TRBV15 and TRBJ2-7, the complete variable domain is DAMVIQNPRYQVTQFGKPVTLSCSQTLNHNVMYWYQQKSSQAPKLLFHYYDKDFNNEADTPDNFQSRRPNTSFCFLDIRSPGLGDTAMYLCATSRDPGGGAFGQYFGPGTRLTVT.

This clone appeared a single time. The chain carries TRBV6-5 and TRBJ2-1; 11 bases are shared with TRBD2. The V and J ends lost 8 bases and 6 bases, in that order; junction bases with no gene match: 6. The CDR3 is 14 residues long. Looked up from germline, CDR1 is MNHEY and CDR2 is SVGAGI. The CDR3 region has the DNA TGTGCCAGCCGGAGTAGCGGGGGGGTCAATGAGCAGTTCTTC. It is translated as CASRSSGGVNEQFF.

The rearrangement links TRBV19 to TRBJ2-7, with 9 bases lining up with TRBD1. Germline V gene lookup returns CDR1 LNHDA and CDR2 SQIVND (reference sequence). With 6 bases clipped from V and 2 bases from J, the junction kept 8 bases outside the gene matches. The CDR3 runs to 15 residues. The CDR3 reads CASSRTQGAAYEQYF. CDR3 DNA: TGTGCCAGTAGCCGCACACAGGGGGCGGCCTACGAGCAGTACTTC.

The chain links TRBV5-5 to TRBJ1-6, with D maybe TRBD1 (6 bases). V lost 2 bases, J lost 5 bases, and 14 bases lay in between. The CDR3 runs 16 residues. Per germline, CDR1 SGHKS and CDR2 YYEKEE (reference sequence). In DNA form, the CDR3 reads TGTGCCAGCAGCTTTTCACAGGGTAACAATAATTCACCCCTCCACTTT. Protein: CASSFSQGNNNSPLHF.

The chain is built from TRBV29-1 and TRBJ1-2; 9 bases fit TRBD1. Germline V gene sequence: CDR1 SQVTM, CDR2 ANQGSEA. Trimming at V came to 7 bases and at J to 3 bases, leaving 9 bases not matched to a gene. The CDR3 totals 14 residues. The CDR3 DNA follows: TGCAGCGGAAAAATACGGGACAGGGACTATGGCTACACCTTC. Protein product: CSGKIRDRDYGYTF.

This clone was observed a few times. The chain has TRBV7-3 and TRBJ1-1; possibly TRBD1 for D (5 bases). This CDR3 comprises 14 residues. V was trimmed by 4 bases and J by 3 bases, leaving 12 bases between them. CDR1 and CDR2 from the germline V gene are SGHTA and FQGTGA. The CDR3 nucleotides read TGTGCCAGCAGCTCCGTGGGGGGAGACACTGAAGCTTTCTTT. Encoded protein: CASSSVGGDTEAFF.

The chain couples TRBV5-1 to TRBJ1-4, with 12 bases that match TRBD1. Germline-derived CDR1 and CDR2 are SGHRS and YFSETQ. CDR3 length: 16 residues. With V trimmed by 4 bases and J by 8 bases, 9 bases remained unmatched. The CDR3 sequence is CASSKGQGALGEKLFF. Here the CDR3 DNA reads TGCGCCAGCAGCAAGGGACAGGGGGCGCTTGGCGAAAAACTGTTTTTT.

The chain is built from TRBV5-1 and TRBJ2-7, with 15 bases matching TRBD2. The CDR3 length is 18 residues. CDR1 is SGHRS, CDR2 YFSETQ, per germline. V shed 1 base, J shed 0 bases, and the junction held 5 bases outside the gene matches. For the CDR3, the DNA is TGCGCCAGCAGCTTGCGGGGACTAGCGGGGGGTCGCTCCTACGAGCAGTACTTC. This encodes CASSLRGLAGGRSYEQYF.

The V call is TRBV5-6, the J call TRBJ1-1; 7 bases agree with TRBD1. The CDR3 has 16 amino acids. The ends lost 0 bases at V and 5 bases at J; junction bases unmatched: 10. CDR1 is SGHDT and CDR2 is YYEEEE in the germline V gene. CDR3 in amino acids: CASSLAFGRGITEAFF. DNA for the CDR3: TGTGCCAGCAGCTTGGCCTTTGGCAGGGGGATTACTGAAGCTTTCTTT.

The DNA for the CDR3 is TGTGCCAGCAGCATCCGGGGTGACACTGAAGCTTTCTTT. Translation: CASSIRGDTEAFF. This sequence joins TRBV7-9 and TRBJ1-1; D remains ambiguous. The V gene's germline CDR1 is SEHNR and CDR2 FQNEAQ (reference sequence). Trimming removed 5 bases at V and 3 bases at J, with 10 bases between. There are 13 residues in the CDR3.